A selection of T cell receptor beta chains follows, all from one sample in a study of blood T cells in healthy people across ages. Each CDR3 protein is one row after TCRdb ran MiXCR on the 5' RACE reads. The profile covers around 940,000 distinct CDR3 sequences, with roughly 51% appearing a single time and roughly a fifth taken by the ten largest. Sequencing used blood. These TCRs come from an older woman in good health. CDR3s include the opening cysteine and the closing phenylalanine or tryptophan. D genes are given only for firm matches. Rows give clone size only sometimes, using once, few, many, or a class for an expanded clone.

>TRBV20-1|15|.|.|TRBJ1-2
CSASFVLGLNYGYTF
TGCAGTGCTAGTTTTGTTTTAGGTCTGAACTATGGCTACACCTTC
>TRBV29-1|14|.|.|TRBJ2-2
CSVGALADTGELFF
TGCAGCGTTGGGGCGCTAGCTGACACCGGGGAGCTGTTTTTT
>TRBV7-2|15|.|TRBD1|TRBJ2-3
CASSFRDRGLDTQYF
TGTGCCAGCAGCTTCCGGGACAGGGGACTTGATACGCAGTATTTT
>TRBV30|13|.|.|TRBJ2-3
CAWSALFSDTQYF
TGTGCCTGGAGTGCACTATTTTCAGATACGCAGTATTTT
>TRBV28|15|.|TRBD1|TRBJ2-5
CASSNRGYRQETQYF
TGTGCCAGCAGTAACAGGGGGTATAGGCAAGAGACCCAGTACTTC
>TRBV18|17|.|TRBD2|TRBJ2-7
CASSPPVLAGGTNEQYF
TGTGCCAGCTCACCACCTGTCCTAGCGGGAGGGACCAACGAGCAGTACTTC
>TRBV19|14|once|.|TRBJ2-3
CASTIRGGTDTQYF
TGTGCCAGTACCATCAGGGGCGGAACAGATACGCAGTATTTT
>TRBV4-1|15|.|.|TRBJ1-2
CASSQDRSNNYGYTF
TGCGCCAGCAGCCAAGATAGAAGTAACAACTATGGCTACACCTTC
>TRBV7-2|12|few|.|TRBJ1-1
CASSLKGTEAFF
TGTGCCAGCAGCTTAAAGGGCACTGAAGCTTTCTTT
>TRBV20-1|13|.|.|TRBJ1-2
CSASLRGNYGYTF
TGCAGTGCTAGTCTTCGCGGTAACTATGGCTACACCTTC
>TRBV20-1|14|.|TRBD2|TRBJ2-5
CSARLGGGTWTQYF
TGCAGTGCTAGGCTAGGCGGGGGGACCTGGACCCAGTACTTC
>TRBV12-3/TRBV12-4|15|.|.|TRBJ2-2
CASRSGTLHTGELFF
TGTGCCAGCAGGTCCGGGACTTTGCACACCGGGGAGCTGTTTTTT
>TRBV7-9|15|many|TRBD2|TRBJ2-1
CASTLGTSDYNEQFF
TGTGCCAGCACCCTCGGGACTAGCGATTACAATGAGCAGTTCTTC
>TRBV29-1|15|.|.|TRBJ1-2
CSVEGLQGFGRGYTF
TGCAGCGTTGAAGGCCTACAGGGTTTTGGGAGAGGCTACACCTTC
>TRBV12-3/TRBV12-4|15|few|TRBD2|TRBJ2-1
CASSTSGSRYNEQFF
TGTGCCAGCAGTACCAGCGGGAGTCGGTACAATGAGCAGTTCTTC
>TRBV11-2|19|.|.|TRBJ2-7
CASSWGGDRSAVISYEQYF
TGTGCCAGCAGCTGGGGGGGGGACAGGAGCGCTGTTATCAGCTACGAGCAGTACTTC
>TRBV5-1|14|few|TRBD1|TRBJ1-5
CASSLGDRDQPQHF
TGCGCCAGCAGCTTGGGGGACAGGGATCAGCCCCAGCATTTT
>TRBV28|12|.|TRBD1|TRBJ2-7
CASRNRGPEQYF
TGTGCCAGCAGGAACAGGGGCCCCGAGCAGTACTTC
>TRBV2|13|few|.|TRBJ2-7
CASTRTWGYEQYF
TGTGCCAGCACCCGAACCTGGGGCTACGAGCAGTACTTC
>TRBV4-1|17|.|TRBD2|TRBJ2-1
CASSRRGGSGRKDEQFF
TGCGCCAGCAGCCGCCGCGGGGGTAGCGGGAGGAAGGATGAGCAGTTCTTC
>TRBV20-1|12|.|.|TRBJ1-5
CSANRANQPQHF
TGCAGTGCTAACAGGGCGAATCAGCCCCAGCATTTT
>TRBV6-2/TRBV6-3|15|few|.|TRBJ1-2
CASSYRESVDYGYTF
TGTGCCAGCAGTTACAGGGAGTCAGTTGACTATGGCTACACCTTC
>TRBV6-6|15|.|.|TRBJ1-3
CASSYLSIAGNTIYF
TGTGCCAGCAGTTATCTGAGTATCGCTGGAAACACCATATATTTT
>TRBV14|13|once|.|TRBJ2-7
CASSQVAAAEQYF
TGTGCCAGCAGCCAAGTGGCAGCTGCCGAGCAGTACTTC
>TRBV6-5|14|.|.|TRBJ1-5
CASSYSDTSLPQHF
TGTGCCAGCAGTTACTCGGACACCAGTTTACCCCAGCATTTT
>TRBV5-1|15|.|TRBD1|TRBJ2-7
CASSLETGSYNEQYF
TGCGCCAGCAGCTTGGAGACAGGGTCCTACAATGAGCAGTACTTC
>TRBV6-2/TRBV6-3|13|.|TRBD2|TRBJ2-5
CASSGAGRETQYF
TGTGCCAGCTCTGGCGCCGGGAGGGAGACCCAGTACTTC
>TRBV7-9|15|.|.|TRBJ1-1
CASSSDVLVNTEAFF
TGTGCCAGCAGCTCCGATGTGTTAGTGAACACTGAAGCTTTCTTT
>TRBV10-3|12|.|TRBD1|TRBJ1-2
CAHRDRDIGYTF
TGTGCCCACCGGGACAGGGACATTGGCTACACCTTC
>TRBV3-1|13|.|.|TRBJ2-7
CASSQGRGSEQYF
TGTGCCAGCAGCCAAGGCCGGGGGAGCGAGCAGTACTTC